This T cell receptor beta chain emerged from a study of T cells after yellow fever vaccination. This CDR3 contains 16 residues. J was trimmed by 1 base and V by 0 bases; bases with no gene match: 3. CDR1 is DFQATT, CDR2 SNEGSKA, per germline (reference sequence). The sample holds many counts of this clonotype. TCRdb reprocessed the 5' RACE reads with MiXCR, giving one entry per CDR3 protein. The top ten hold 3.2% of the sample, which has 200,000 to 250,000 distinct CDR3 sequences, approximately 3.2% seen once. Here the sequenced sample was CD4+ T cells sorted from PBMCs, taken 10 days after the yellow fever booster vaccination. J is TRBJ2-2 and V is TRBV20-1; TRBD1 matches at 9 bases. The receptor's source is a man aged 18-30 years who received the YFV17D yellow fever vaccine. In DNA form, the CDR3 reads TGCAGTGCTAGAGATCCGGGACAGGGGAACACCGGGGAGCTGTTTTTT. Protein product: CSARDPGQGNTGELFF.